The entry that follows covers one T cell receptor beta chain sequence. Most PBMC samples had approximately 440 ng input DNA in six replicates. Profiling relied on immunoSEQ multiplex PCR, and the TCRdb table lists in-frame clones only, not all of them. Found here are 30,000 to 35,000 clones, 85% to 90% of them singletons; the top ten hold roughly 3.6%. These data originate in a study of neoadjuvant anti-PD-1 for oral cavity cancer. Study-wide background: Most patients had three to four biweekly doses of 3 mg/kg nivolumab before resection.

Germline lookup yields CDR1 LNHDA and CDR2 SQIVND (reference sequence). The CDR3 is 15 amino acids. The V gene end was trimmed by 5 bases and the J gene end by 5 bases; junction bases not matched to a gene: 5. The material was PBMCs, obtained before nivolumab (anti-PD-1) treatment. The TCR originated in a person aged 35-79 years with oral cavity squamous cell carcinoma. V and J are TRBV19 and TRBJ1-4, with 10 positions matching TRBD1. The CDR3 loop reads CASSPPGQGNEKLFF. The CDR3 nucleotides are TGTGCCAGTAGTCCGCCGGGACAGGGGAATGAAAAACTGTTTTTT.